This T cell receptor beta chain was captured in a study of blood T cells in healthy people across ages. V was cut by 3 bases and J by 1 base, with 6 bases left in between. The CDR3 sequence is 13 residues long. CDR1 and CDR2 (germline): KGHDR, SFDVKD. A few counts support this clonotype. The use of a sample-barcoded 5' primer and a J-beta primer mix characterized a second PCR of roughly 6 to 12 cycles. Each cDNA was tagged by a template-switch adaptor containing 12 random nucleotides. Per sample, CDR3-containing paired-end reads numbered at least 3 million. TCRdb analysed the 5' RACE reads with MiXCR anew, one entry per CDR3 protein. The sample shows under 1,100,000 distinct CDR3 sequences, under 30% of them seen only once. There were at least 5 micrograms of total RNA extracted from every sample. This sample also belongs to another study, concerning T cells of mothers and their children. That study reports: The donors comprised six children and their three healthy Caucasian mothers.

The genes are TRBV24-1 and TRBJ2-7; D is undetermined. This TCR was sampled from a girl aged 2-9 years in good health. Sequencing input: blood. The CDR3 region is CATSDDHSYEQYF. As DNA, the CDR3 is TGTGCCACCAGTGATGACCATTCCTACGAGCAGTACTTC.